This record looks at one T cell receptor (beta chain) sequence and its context. This specimen belongs to a study of blood T cell repertoires in COVID-19. As for the study in general: Italy, Spain and the United States were the sources of the convalescent and acute COVID-19 samples.

This CDR3 has 14 amino acids. Germline CDR1 and CDR2: DFQATT and SNEGSKA (reference sequence). V dropped 3 bases and J dropped 0 bases, with 8 bases sitting between them. The protocol was immunoSEQ multiplex PCR, while the TCRdb copy is restricted to in-frame clones and leaves out a portion. The sample holds some 140,000 clones, roughly 82% seen once. This TCR came from a man older than 75 with acute or convalescent COVID-19. The source material was peripheral blood. The rearrangement joins TRBV20-1 to TRBJ1-4, with D possibly being TRBD1 (5 bases). The CDR3 sequence: CSASTGATNEKLFF. In DNA, the CDR3 is TGCAGTGCTAGTACGGGGGCAACTAATGAAAAACTGTTTTTT.